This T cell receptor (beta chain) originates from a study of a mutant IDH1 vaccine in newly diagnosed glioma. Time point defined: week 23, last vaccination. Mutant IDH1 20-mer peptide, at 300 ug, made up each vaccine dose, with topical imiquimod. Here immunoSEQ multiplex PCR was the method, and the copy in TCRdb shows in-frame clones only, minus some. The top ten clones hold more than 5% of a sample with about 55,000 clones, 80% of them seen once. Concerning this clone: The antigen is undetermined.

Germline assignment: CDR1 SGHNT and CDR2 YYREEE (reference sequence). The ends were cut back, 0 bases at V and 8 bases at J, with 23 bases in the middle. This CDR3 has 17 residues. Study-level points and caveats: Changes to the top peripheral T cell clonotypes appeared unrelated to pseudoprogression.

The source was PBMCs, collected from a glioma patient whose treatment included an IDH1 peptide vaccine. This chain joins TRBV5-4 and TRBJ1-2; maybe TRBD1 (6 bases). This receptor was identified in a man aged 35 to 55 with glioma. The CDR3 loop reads CASSLGRIQGGSSGYTF. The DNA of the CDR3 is TGTGCCAGCAGCTTGGGACGGATACAGGGAGGATCGAGCGGCTACACCTTC.